This T cell receptor beta chain was recovered during a study of beta chain features in type 1 diabetes. Across the whole study: The examined sorted cells totaled some 99 million across samples. Study conclusions and caveats: Type 1 diabetes patients had TCRB CDR3s that were shorter (moderately but significantly so) in all four CD4+ subsets. The study found fewer insertions and more deletions at VDJ junctions in type 1 diabetes patients.

Each of the sorted populations had a purity greater than 95%. The germline V gene encodes CDR1 SGHAT and CDR2 FQNNGV. The trim removed 6 bases at V and 2 bases at J, leaving 13 bases unmatched. The CDR3 extends over 18 amino acids. A word on this clone: Its antigen is currently unknown.

Expressed TCRB transcripts got sequenced, as all isolated RNA was reverse transcribed. Here immunoSEQ multiplex PCR was the method, and the copy in TCRdb shows in-frame clones only, minus some. The sample records some 150,000 clones, 10% being singletons. This clonotype originated in a man aged 18-30 years in good health. The rearrangement joins TRBV11-2 to TRBJ2-5; 12 nucleotides agree with TRBD2. The sample consisted of naive CD4+ T cells from blood. The CDR3 nucleotides read TGTGCCAGCAGGAAACGGGGGCTAGCGGGGGGGCAGCAAGAGACCCAGTACTTC. It is translated as CASRKRGLAGGQQETQYF.